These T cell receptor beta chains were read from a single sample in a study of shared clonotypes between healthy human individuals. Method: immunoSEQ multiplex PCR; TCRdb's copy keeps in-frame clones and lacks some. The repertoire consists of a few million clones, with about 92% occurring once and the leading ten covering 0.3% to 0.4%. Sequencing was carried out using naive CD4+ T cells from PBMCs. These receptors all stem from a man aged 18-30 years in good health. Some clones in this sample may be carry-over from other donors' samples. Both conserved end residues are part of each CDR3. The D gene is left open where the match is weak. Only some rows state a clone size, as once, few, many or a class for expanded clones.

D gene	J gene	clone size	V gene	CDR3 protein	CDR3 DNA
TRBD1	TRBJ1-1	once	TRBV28	CASSAGTGGNTEAFF	TGTGCCAGCAGTGCCGGGACAGGGGGGAACACTGAAGCTTTCTTT
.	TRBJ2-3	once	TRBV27	CASSTRTDTQYF	TGTGCCAGCAGTACGCGCACAGATACGCAGTATTTT
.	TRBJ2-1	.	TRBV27	CASSSYTGKGYNEQFF	TGTGCCAGCAGTTCGTACACAGGGAAGGGTTACAATGAGCAGTTCTTC
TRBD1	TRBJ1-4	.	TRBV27	CASSLDRVNEKLFF	TGTGCCAGCAGTTTAGACAGGGTGAACGAAAAACTGTTTTTT
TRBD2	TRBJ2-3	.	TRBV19	CASTTSVGDTQYF	TGTGCCAGTACCACTAGCGTTGGAGATACGCAGTATTTT
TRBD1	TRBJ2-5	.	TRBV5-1	CASSLLGTAQETQYF	TGCGCCAGCAGCTTGTTGGGGACAGCACAAGAGACCCAGTACTTC
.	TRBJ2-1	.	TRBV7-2	CASSLVRLYNEQFF	TGTGCCAGCAGCTTAGTTAGACTCTACAATGAGCAGTTCTTC
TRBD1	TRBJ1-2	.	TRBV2	CASSRDRGVLVYGYTF	TGTGCCAGCAGCCGGGACAGGGGGGTCCTAGTCTATGGCTACACCTTC
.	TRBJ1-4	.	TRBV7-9	CASSTNEKLFF	TGTGCCAGCAGCACTAATGAAAAACTGTTTTTT
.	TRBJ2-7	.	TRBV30	CAWSVHVRNEQYF	TGTGCCTGGAGTGTCCACGTACGGAACGAGCAGTACTTC
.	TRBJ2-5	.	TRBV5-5	CASSSGSGGNQETQYF	TGTGCCAGCAGCTCCGGCTCGGGGGGCAACCAAGAGACCCAGTACTTC
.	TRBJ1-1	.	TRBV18	CASSPRPGPFTEAFF	TGTGCCAGCTCACCACGTCCAGGACCATTCACTGAAGCTTTCTTT
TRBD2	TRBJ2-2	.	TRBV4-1	CASSQEGLAGGSGELFF	TGCGCCAGCAGCCAAGAGGGGCTAGCGGGGGGATCCGGGGAGCTGTTTTTT
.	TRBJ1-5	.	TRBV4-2	CASSQDRQRGGNQPQHF	TGTGCCAGCAGCCAAGATCGCCAGAGGGGAGGCAATCAGCCCCAGCATTTT
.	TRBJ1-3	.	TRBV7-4	CASSFAQKWSSGNTIYF	TGTGCCAGCAGCTTCGCCCAGAAGTGGAGTTCTGGAAACACCATATATTTT
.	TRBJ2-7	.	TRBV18	CASSPRGLQSEQYF	TGTGCCAGCTCACCGAGGGGACTTCAAAGCGAGCAGTACTTC
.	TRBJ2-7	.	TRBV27	CASSIRRAGSYEQYF	TGTGCCAGCTCCATAAGGCGGGCCGGCTCCTACGAGCAGTACTTC
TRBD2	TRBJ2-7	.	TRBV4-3	CASSQEGGGRAAYEQYF	TGCGCCAGCAGCCAAGAGGGTGGCGGGAGGGCCGCCTACGAGCAGTACTTC
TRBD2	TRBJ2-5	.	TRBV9	CASSAPEGLAPETQYF	TGTGCCAGCAGCGCGCCGGAAGGACTAGCCCCAGAGACCCAGTACTTC
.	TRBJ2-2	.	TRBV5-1	CASSSTLPRTGPGELFF	TGCGCCAGCAGCTCAACCCTCCCCCGAACAGGTCCCGGGGAGCTGTTTTTT
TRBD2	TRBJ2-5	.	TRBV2	CASREAGGDGTQYF	TGTGCCAGCAGGGAAGCGGGGGGGGATGGGACCCAGTACTTC
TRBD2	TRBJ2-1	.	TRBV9	CASSAAAARGTSGTNEQFF	TGTGCCAGCAGCGCAGCAGCAGCAAGGGGGACTAGCGGGACAAATGAGCAGTTCTTC
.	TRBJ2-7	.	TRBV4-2	CASSQDGARGSEQYF	TGTGCCAGCAGCCAAGACGGGGCCCGGGGGTCCGAGCAGTACTTC
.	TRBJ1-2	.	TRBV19	CASSIVQGAGSGYTF	TGTGCCAGTAGTATAGTTCAAGGGGCCGGGAGTGGCTACACCTTC
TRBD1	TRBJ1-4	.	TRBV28	CASSLSGGGEKLFF	TGTGCCAGCAGTTTATCAGGGGGCGGTGAAAAACTGTTTTTT
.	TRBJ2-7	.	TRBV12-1	CASSKPGLNYEQYF	TGTGCCAGCAGCAAGCCGGGACTCAACTACGAGCAGTACTTC
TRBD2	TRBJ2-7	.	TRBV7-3	CASSPGTSGYEQYF	TGTGCCAGCAGCCCCGGGACTAGCGGGTACGAGCAGTACTTC
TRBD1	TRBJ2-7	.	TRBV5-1	CASSLGQGPVEQYF	TGCGCCAGCAGCTTGGGACAGGGGCCCGTCGAGCAGTACTTC
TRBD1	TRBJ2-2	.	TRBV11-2	CASRLAGGVRTGELFF	TGTGCCAGCAGGCTAGCAGGGGGCGTGAGGACCGGGGAGCTGTTTTTT
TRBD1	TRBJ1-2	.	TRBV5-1	CASSPGGAAKYGYTF	TGCGCCAGCAGCCCAGGGGGCGCGGCAAAGTATGGCTACACCTTC
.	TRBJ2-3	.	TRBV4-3	CASSQGRDTQYF	TGCGCCAGCAGCCAAGGAAGAGATACGCAGTATTTT